The sequence of this TCR beta chain was determined in a study of blood T cells in healthy people across ages. With 6 bases removed from V and 0 bases from J, the gap between germline ends came to 8 bases. The CDR3 sequence is 14 residues long. PCR was performed a second time for roughly 7 to 12 cycles using a sample-barcoded 5' primer and a J-beta primer mix. Unique molecular identifiers of 12 random nucleotides labeled each cDNA. TCRdb fed the 5' RACE reads into MiXCR, producing one record per CDR3 protein. The sample comprises about 780,000 distinct CDR3 sequences, roughly 46% of which are singletons, and 15% to 20% rests with the top ten.

The TCR originated in a man at least 80 years old in good health. The sequenced sample was blood. The chain joins TRBV12-3 or TRBV12-4 to TRBJ1-4; D ambiguous. CDR3 DNA sequence: TGTGCCAGCAGGGACTCTGCAACTAATGAAAAACTGTTTTTT. Translating gives CASRDSATNEKLFF.